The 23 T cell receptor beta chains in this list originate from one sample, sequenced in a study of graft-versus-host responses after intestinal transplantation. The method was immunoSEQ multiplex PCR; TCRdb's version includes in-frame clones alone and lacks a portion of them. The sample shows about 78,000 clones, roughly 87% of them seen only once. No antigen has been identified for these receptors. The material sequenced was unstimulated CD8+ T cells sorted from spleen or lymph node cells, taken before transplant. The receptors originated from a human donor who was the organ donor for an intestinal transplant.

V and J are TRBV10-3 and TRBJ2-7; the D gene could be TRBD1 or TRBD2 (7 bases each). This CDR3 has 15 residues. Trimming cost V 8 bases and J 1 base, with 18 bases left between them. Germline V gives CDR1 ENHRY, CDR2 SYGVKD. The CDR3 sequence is CAIQGEGPMSYEQYF. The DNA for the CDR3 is TGTGCCATCCAGGGGGAGGGGCCAATGTCCTACGAGCAGTACTTC.

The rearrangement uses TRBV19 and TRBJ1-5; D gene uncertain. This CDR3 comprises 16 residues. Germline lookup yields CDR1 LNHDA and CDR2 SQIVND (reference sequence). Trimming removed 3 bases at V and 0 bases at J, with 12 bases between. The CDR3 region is CASSIGSGPSNQPQHF. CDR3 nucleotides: TGTGCCAGTAGTATCGGCTCCGGGCCTAGCAATCAGCCCCAGCATTTT.

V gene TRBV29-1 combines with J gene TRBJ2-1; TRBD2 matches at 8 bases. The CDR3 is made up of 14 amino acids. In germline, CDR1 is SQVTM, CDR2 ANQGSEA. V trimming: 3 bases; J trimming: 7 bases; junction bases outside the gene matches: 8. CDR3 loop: CSVDPSGGGNEQFF. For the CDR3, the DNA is TGCAGCGTTGATCCCAGCGGGGGAGGGAATGAGCAGTTCTTC.

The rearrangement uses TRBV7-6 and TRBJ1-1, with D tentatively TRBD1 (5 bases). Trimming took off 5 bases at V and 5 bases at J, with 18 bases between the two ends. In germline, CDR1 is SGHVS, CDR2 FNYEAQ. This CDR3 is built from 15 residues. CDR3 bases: TGTGCCAGCAGCCCGCCGACAGCAGGTGGTACTGAAGCTTTCTTT. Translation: CASSPPTAGGTEAFF.

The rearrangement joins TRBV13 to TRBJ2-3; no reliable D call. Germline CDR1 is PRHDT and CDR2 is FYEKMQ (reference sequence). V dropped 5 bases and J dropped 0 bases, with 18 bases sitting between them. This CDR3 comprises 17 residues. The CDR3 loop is CASSPPRGATSTDTQYF. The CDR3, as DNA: TGTGCCAGCAGCCCGCCCCGAGGTGCCACTAGCACAGATACGCAGTATTTT.

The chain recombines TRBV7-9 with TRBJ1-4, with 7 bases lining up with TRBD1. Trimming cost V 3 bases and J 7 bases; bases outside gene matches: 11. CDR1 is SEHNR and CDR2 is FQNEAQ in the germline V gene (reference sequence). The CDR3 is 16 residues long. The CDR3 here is CASSLRSGGPSEKLFF. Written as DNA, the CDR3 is TGTGCCAGCAGCTTGAGATCAGGGGGTCCTAGTGAAAAACTGTTTTTT.

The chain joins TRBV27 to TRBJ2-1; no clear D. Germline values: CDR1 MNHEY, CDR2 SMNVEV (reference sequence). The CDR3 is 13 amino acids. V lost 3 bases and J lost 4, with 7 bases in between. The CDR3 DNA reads TGTGCCAGCAGTTTCTCGAGTTACAATGAGCAGTTCTTC. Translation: CASSFSSYNEQFF.

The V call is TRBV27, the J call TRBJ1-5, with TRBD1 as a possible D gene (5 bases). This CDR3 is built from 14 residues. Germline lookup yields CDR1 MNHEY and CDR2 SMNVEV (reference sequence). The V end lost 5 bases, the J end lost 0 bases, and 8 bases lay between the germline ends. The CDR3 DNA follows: TGTGCCAGCAGTCCAGGGTATAGCAATCAGCCCCAGCATTTT. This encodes CASSPGYSNQPQHF.

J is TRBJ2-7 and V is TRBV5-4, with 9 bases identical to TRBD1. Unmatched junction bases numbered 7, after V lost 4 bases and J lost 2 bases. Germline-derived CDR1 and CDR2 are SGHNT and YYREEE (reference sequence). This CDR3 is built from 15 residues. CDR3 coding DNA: TGTGCCAGCAGCGGGGGGGACAGGGCTGCCTACGAGCAGTACTTC. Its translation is CASSGGDRAAYEQYF. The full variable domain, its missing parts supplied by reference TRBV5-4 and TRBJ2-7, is ETGVTQSPTHLIKTRGQQVTLRCSSQSGHNTVSWYQQALGQGPQFIFQYYREEENGRGNFPPRFSGLQFPNYSSELNVNALELDDSALYLCASSGGDRAAYEQYFGPGTRLTVT.

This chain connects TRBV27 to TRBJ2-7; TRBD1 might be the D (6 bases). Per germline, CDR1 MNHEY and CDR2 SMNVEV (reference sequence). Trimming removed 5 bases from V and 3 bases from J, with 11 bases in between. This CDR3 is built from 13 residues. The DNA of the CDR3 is TGTGCCAGCAGTCCCGGACAGAGCTACGAGCAGTACTTC. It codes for CASSPGQSYEQYF.

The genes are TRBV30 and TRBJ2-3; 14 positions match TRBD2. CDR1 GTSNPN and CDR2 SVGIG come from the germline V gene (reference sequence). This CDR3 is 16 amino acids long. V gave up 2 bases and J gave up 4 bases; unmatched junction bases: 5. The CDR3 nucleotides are TGTGCCTGGAGTTACCCGGGACTAGCGGGGGCAGATACGCAGTATTTT. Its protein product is CAWSYPGLAGADTQYF.

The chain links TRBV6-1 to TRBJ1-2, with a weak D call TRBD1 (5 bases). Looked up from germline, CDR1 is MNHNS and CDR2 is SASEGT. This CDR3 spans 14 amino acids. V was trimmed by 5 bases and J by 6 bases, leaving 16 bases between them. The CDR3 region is CASSSDSGLHGYTF. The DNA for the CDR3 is TGTGCCAGCAGTTCAGATTCGGGACTTCATGGCTACACCTTC.

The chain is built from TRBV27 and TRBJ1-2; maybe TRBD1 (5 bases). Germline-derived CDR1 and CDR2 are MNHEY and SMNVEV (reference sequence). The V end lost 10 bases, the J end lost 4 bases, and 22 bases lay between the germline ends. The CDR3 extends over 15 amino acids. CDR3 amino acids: CATRAPGGTIYGYTF. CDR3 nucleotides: TGTGCCACCAGAGCTCCGGGGGGGACTATCTATGGCTACACCTTC.

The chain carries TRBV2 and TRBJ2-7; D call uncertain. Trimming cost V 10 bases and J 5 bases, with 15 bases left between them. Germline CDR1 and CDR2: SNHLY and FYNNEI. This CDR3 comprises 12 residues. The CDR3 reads CATGPLKHEQYF. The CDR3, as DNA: TGTGCCACCGGACCATTGAAGCACGAGCAGTACTTC.

The CDR3 bases are TGTGCCAGCAGTTTATATGCAGCAAATAACTATGGCTACACCTTC. Encoded protein: CASSLYAANNYGYTF. V gene TRBV28 combines with J gene TRBJ1-2; D remains ambiguous. V was shortened by 1 base and J by 1 base, with 10 bases between the two germline ends. CDR1 and CDR2 (germline): MDHEN, SYDVKM. The CDR3 runs 15 residues.

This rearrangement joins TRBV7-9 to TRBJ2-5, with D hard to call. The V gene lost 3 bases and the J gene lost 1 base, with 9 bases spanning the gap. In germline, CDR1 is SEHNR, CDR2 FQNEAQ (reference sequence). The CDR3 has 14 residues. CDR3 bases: TGTGCCAGCAGCTTGGAGAGGATCCAAGAGACCCAGTACTTC. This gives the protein CASSLERIQETQYF.

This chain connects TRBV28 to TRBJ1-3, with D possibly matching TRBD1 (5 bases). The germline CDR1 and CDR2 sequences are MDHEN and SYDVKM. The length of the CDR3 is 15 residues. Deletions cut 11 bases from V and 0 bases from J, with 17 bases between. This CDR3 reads CAAGGELNSGNTIYF. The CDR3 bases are TGTGCCGCCGGGGGGGAACTCAACTCTGGAAACACCATATATTTT.

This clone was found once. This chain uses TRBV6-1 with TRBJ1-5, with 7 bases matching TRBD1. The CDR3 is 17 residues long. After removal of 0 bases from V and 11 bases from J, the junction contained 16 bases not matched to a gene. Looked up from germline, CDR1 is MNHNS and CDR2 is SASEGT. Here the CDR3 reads CASSEAGQGVRKTAQHF. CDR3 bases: TGTGCCAGCAGTGAAGCGGGCCAGGGGGTTAGGAAAACGGCCCAGCATTTT.

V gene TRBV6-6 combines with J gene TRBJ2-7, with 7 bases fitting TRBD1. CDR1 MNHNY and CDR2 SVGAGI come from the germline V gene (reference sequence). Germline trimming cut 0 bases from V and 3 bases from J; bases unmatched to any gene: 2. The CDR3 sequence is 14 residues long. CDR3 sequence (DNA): TGTGCCAGCAGTTACTCTAGACAGGGCTACGAGCAGTACTTC. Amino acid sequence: CASSYSRQGYEQYF.

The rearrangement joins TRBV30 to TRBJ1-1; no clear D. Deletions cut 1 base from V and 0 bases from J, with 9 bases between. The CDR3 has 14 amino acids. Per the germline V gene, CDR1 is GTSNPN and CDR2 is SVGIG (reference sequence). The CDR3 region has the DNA TGTGCCTGGAGTGGATCTTACATGAACACTGAAGCTTTCTTT. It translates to CAWSGSYMNTEAFF. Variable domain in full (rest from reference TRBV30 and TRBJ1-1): SQTIHQWPATLVQPVGSPLSLECTVEGTSNPNLYWYRQAAGRGLQLLFYSVGIGQISSEVPQNLSASRPQDRQFILSSKKLLLSDSGFYLCAWSGSYMNTEAFFGQGTRLTVV.

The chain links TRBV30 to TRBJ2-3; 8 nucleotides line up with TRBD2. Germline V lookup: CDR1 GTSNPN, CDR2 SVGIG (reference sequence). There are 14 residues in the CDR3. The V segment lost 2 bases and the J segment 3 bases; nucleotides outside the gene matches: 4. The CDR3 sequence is CAWSFQRGTDTQYF. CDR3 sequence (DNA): TGTGCCTGGAGTTTCCAGCGGGGGACAGATACGCAGTATTTT.

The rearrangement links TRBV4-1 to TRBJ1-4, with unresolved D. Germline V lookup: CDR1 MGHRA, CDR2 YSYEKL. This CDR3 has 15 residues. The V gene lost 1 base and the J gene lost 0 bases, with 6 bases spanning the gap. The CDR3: CASSQVPATNEKLFF. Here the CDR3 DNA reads TGCGCCAGCAGCCAAGTACCGGCAACTAATGAAAAACTGTTTTTT.

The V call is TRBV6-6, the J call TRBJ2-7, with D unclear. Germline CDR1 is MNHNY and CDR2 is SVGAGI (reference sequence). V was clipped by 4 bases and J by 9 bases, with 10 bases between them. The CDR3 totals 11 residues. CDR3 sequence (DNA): TGTGCCAGCAGTTGGGGTGAAGGGCAGTACTTC. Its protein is CASSWGEGQYF.